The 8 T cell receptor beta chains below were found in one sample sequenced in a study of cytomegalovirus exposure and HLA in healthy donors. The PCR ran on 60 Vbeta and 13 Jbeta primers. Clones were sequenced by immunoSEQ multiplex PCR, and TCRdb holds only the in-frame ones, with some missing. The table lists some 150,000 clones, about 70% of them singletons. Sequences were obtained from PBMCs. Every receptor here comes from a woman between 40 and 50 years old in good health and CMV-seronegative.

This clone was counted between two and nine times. The CDR3 here is CASSLLSGIGRNNYGYTF. DNA of the CDR3: TGCGCCAGCAGCTTGTTAAGCGGCATAGGACGGAATAACTATGGCTACACCTTC. The chain couples TRBV5-1 to TRBJ1-2; no clear D gene. The CDR3 has 18 amino acids. The germline gives CDR1 SGHRS, CDR2 YFSETQ. Trimming took off 1 base at V and 1 base at J, with 20 bases between the two ends.

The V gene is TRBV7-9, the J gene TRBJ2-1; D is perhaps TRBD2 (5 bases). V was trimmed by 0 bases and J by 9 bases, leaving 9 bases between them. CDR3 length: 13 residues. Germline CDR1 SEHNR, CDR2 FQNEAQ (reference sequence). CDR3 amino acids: CASSLASGSEQFF. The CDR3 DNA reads TGTGCCAGCAGCTTAGCATCGGGGTCTGAGCAGTTCTTC. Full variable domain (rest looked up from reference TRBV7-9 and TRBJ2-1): DTGVSQNPRHKITKRGQNVTFRCDPISEHNRLYWYRQTLGQGPEFLTYFQNEAQLEKSRLLSDRFSAERPKGSFSTLEIQRTEQGDSAMYLCASSLASGSEQFFGPGTRLTVL.

The CDR3 loop is CATKQGTVTNTEAFF. CDR3 DNA sequence: TGCGCCACTAAACAGGGGACGGTCACGAACACTGAAGCTTTCTTT. This chain uses TRBV5-1 with TRBJ1-1; TRBD1 matches 7 bases. J gave up 1 base and V 9 bases, and 12 bases lay outside the gene matches. CDR1 and CDR2 (germline): SGHRS, YFSETQ. The CDR3 length is 15 residues. Full variable domain (rest looked up from reference TRBV5-1 and TRBJ1-1): KAGVTQTPRYLIKTRGQQVTLSCSPISGHRSVSWYQQTPGQGLQFLFEYFSETQRNKGNFPGRFSGRQFSNSRSEMNVSTLELGDSALYLCATKQGTVTNTEAFFGQGTRLTVV.

The CDR3 loop reads CASSELQGYEQYF. In DNA, the CDR3 is TGTGCCAGCAGTGAACTCCAGGGTTACGAGCAGTACTTC. The chain has TRBV28 and TRBJ2-5, with D possibly being TRBD1 (5 bases). Near its end, the DNA agrees better with TRBJ2-7, so the J call may be wrong. The CDR3 runs 13 residues. Germline assignment: CDR1 MDHEN and CDR2 SYDVKM.

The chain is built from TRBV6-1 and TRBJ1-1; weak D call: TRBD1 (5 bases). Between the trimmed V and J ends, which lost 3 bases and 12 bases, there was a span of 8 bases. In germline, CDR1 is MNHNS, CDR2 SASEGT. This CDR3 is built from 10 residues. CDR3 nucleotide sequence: TGTGCCAGCAGTGACAGGGAACCTTTCTTT. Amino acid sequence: CASSDREPFF.

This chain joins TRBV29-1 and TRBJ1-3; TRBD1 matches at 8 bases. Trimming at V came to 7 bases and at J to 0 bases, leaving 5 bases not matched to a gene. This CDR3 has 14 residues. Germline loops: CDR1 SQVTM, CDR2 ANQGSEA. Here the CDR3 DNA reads TGCAGCGGGACAGGGTTGAGCTCTGGAAACACCATATATTTT. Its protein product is CSGTGLSSGNTIYF. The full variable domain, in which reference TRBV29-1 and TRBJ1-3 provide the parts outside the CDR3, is SAVISQKPSRDICQRGTSLTIQCQVDSQVTMMFWYRQQPGQSLTLIATANQGSEATYESGFVIDKFPISRPNLTFSTLTVSNMSPEDSSIYLCSGTGLSSGNTIYFGEGSWLTVV.

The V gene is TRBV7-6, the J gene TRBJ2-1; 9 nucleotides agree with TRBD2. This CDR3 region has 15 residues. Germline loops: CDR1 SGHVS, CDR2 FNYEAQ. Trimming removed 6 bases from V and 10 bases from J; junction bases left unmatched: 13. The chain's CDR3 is CASRRSGGPIGEQFF. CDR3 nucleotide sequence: TGTGCCAGCAGGCGCAGCGGGGGGCCGATTGGGGAGCAGTTCTTC.

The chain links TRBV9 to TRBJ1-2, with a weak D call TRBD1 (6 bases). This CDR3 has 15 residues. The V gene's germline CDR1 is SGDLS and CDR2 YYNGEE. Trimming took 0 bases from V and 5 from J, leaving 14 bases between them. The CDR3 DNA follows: TGTGCCAGCAGCGTAGTATCGACAGGCTGGTATGGCTACACCTTC. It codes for CASSVVSTGWYGYTF. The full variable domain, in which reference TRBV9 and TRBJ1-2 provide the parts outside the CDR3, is DSGVTQTPKHLITATGQRVTLRCSPRSGDLSVYWYQQSLDQGLQFLIQYYNGEERAKGNILERFSAQQFPDLHSELNLSSLELGDSALYFCASSVVSTGWYGYTFGSGTRLTVV.